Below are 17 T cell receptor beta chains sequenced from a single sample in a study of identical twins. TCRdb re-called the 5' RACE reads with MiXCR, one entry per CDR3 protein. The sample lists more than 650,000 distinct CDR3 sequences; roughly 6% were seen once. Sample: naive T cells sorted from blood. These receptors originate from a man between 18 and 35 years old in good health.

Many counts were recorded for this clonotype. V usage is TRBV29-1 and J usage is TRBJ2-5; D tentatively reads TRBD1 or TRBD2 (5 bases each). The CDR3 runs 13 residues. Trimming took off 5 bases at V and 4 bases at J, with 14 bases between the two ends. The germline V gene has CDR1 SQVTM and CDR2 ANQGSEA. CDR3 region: CSVPGRVLETQYF. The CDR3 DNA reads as TGCAGCGTTCCGGGACGGGTATTAGAGACCCAGTACTTC. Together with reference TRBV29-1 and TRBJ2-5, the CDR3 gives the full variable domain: SAVISQKPSRDICQRGTSLTIQCQVDSQVTMMFWYRQQPGQSLTLIATANQGSEATYESGFVIDKFPISRPNLTFSTLTVSNMSPEDSSIYLCSVPGRVLETQYFGPGTRLLVL.

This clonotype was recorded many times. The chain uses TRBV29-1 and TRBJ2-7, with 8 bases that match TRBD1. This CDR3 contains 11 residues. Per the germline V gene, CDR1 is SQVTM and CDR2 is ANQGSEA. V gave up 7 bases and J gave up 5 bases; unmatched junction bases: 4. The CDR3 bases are TGCAGCGCTGACAGGGGCCACGAGCAGTACTTC. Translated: CSADRGHEQYF.

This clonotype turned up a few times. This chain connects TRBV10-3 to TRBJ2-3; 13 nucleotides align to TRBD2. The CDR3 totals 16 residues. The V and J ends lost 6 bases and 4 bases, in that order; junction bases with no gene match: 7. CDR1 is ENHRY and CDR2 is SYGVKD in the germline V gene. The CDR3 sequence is CAISQLGLAGADTQYF. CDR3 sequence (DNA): TGTGCCATCAGCCAATTAGGACTAGCGGGAGCAGATACGCAGTATTTT.

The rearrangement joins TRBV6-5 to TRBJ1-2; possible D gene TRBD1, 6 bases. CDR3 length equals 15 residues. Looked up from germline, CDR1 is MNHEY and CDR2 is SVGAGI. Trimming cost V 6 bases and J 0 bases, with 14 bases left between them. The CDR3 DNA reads TGTGCCAGCAGCTTACTGGGGGCTGCTAACTATGGCTACACCTTC. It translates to CASSLLGAANYGYTF.

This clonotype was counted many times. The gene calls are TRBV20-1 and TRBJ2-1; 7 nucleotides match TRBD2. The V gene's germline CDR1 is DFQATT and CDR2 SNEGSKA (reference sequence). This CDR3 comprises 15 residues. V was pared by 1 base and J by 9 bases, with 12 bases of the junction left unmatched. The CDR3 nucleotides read TGCAGTGCTAGAGTTTCGGCGGGAGAGTTCGCTGAGCAGTTCTTC. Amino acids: CSARVSAGEFAEQFF.

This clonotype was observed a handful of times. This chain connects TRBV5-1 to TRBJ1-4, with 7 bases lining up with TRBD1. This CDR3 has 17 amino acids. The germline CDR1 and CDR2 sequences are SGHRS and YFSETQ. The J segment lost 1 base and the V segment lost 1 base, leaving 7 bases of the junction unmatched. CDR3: CASSLIPQGVTNEKLFF. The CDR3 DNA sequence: TGCGCCAGCAGCTTGATCCCCCAGGGGGTAACTAATGAAAAACTGTTTTTT.

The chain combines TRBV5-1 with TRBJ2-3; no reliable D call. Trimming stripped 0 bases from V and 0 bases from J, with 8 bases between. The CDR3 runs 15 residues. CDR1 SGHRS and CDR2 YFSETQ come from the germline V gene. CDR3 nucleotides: TGCGCCAGCAGCTTGGTTGGAGATAGCACAGATACGCAGTATTTT. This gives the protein CASSLVGDSTDTQYF.

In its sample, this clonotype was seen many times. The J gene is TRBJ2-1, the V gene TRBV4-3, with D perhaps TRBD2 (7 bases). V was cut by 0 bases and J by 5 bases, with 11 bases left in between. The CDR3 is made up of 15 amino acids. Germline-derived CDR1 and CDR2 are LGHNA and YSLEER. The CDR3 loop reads CASSQDMGGHNEQFF. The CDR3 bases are TGCGCCAGCAGCCAAGATATGGGGGGGCACAATGAGCAGTTCTTC.

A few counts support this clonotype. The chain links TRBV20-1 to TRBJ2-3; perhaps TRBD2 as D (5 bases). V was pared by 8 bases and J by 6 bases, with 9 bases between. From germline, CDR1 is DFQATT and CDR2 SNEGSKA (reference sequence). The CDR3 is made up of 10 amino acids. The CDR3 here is CSTRGDTQYF. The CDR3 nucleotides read TGCAGTACCAGAGGGGATACGCAGTATTTT.

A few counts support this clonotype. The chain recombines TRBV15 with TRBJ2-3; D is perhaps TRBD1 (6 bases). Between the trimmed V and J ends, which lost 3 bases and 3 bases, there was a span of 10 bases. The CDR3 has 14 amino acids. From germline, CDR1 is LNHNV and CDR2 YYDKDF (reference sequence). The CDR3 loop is CATSRFQGTDTQYF. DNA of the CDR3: TGTGCCACCAGCAGGTTCCAGGGGACAGATACGCAGTATTTT.

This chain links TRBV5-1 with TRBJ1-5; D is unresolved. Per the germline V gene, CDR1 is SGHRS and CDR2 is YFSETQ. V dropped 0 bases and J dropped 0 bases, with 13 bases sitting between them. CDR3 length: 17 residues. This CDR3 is CASSLDPTEDSNQPQHF. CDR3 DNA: TGCGCCAGCAGCTTGGACCCGACGGAGGATAGCAATCAGCCCCAGCATTTT.

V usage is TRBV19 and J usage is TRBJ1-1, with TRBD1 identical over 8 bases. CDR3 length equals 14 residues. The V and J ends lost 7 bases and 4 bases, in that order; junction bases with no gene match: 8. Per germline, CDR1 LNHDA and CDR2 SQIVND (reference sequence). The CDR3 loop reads CASTVTGAGTEAFF. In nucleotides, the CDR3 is TGTGCCAGTACTGTGACAGGGGCCGGCACTGAAGCTTTCTTT.

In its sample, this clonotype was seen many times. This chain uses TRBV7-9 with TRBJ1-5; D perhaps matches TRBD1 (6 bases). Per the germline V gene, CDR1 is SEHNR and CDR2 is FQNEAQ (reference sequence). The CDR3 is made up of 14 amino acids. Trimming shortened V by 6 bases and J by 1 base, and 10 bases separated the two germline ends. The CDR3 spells CASRKGGSNQPQHF. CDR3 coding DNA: TGTGCCAGCAGGAAGGGGGGAAGCAATCAGCCCCAGCATTTT.

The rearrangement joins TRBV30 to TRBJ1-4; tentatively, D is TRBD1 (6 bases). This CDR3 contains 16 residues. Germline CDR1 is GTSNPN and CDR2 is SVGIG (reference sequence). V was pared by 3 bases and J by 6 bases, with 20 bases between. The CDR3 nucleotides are TGTGCCTGGAGCGGAACCCGGGACACGCGATATGAAAAACTGTTTTTT. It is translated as CAWSGTRDTRYEKLFF.

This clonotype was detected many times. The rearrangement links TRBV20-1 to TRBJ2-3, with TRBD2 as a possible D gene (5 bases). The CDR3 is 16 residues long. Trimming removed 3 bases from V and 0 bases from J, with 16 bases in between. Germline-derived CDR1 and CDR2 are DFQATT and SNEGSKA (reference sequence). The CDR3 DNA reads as TGCAGTGCTAGGGGGATTAGACGGACTAGCACAGATACGCAGTATTTT. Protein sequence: CSARGIRRTSTDTQYF.

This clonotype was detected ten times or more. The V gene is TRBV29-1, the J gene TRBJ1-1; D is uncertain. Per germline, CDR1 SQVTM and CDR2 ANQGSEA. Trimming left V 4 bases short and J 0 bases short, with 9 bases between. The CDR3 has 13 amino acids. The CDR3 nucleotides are TGCAGCGTTGTTTGGCCTATGAACACTGAAGCTTTCTTT. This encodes CSVVWPMNTEAFF. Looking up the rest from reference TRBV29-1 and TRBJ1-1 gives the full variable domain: SAVISQKPSRDICQRGTSLTIQCQVDSQVTMMFWYRQQPGQSLTLIATANQGSEATYESGFVIDKFPISRPNLTFSTLTVSNMSPEDSSIYLCSVVWPMNTEAFFGQGTRLTVV.

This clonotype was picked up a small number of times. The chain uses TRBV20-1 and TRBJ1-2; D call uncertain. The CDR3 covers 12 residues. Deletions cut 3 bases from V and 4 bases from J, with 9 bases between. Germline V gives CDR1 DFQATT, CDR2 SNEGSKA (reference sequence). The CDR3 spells CSASSTFYGYTF. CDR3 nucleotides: TGCAGTGCTAGTTCCACCTTCTATGGCTACACCTTC.